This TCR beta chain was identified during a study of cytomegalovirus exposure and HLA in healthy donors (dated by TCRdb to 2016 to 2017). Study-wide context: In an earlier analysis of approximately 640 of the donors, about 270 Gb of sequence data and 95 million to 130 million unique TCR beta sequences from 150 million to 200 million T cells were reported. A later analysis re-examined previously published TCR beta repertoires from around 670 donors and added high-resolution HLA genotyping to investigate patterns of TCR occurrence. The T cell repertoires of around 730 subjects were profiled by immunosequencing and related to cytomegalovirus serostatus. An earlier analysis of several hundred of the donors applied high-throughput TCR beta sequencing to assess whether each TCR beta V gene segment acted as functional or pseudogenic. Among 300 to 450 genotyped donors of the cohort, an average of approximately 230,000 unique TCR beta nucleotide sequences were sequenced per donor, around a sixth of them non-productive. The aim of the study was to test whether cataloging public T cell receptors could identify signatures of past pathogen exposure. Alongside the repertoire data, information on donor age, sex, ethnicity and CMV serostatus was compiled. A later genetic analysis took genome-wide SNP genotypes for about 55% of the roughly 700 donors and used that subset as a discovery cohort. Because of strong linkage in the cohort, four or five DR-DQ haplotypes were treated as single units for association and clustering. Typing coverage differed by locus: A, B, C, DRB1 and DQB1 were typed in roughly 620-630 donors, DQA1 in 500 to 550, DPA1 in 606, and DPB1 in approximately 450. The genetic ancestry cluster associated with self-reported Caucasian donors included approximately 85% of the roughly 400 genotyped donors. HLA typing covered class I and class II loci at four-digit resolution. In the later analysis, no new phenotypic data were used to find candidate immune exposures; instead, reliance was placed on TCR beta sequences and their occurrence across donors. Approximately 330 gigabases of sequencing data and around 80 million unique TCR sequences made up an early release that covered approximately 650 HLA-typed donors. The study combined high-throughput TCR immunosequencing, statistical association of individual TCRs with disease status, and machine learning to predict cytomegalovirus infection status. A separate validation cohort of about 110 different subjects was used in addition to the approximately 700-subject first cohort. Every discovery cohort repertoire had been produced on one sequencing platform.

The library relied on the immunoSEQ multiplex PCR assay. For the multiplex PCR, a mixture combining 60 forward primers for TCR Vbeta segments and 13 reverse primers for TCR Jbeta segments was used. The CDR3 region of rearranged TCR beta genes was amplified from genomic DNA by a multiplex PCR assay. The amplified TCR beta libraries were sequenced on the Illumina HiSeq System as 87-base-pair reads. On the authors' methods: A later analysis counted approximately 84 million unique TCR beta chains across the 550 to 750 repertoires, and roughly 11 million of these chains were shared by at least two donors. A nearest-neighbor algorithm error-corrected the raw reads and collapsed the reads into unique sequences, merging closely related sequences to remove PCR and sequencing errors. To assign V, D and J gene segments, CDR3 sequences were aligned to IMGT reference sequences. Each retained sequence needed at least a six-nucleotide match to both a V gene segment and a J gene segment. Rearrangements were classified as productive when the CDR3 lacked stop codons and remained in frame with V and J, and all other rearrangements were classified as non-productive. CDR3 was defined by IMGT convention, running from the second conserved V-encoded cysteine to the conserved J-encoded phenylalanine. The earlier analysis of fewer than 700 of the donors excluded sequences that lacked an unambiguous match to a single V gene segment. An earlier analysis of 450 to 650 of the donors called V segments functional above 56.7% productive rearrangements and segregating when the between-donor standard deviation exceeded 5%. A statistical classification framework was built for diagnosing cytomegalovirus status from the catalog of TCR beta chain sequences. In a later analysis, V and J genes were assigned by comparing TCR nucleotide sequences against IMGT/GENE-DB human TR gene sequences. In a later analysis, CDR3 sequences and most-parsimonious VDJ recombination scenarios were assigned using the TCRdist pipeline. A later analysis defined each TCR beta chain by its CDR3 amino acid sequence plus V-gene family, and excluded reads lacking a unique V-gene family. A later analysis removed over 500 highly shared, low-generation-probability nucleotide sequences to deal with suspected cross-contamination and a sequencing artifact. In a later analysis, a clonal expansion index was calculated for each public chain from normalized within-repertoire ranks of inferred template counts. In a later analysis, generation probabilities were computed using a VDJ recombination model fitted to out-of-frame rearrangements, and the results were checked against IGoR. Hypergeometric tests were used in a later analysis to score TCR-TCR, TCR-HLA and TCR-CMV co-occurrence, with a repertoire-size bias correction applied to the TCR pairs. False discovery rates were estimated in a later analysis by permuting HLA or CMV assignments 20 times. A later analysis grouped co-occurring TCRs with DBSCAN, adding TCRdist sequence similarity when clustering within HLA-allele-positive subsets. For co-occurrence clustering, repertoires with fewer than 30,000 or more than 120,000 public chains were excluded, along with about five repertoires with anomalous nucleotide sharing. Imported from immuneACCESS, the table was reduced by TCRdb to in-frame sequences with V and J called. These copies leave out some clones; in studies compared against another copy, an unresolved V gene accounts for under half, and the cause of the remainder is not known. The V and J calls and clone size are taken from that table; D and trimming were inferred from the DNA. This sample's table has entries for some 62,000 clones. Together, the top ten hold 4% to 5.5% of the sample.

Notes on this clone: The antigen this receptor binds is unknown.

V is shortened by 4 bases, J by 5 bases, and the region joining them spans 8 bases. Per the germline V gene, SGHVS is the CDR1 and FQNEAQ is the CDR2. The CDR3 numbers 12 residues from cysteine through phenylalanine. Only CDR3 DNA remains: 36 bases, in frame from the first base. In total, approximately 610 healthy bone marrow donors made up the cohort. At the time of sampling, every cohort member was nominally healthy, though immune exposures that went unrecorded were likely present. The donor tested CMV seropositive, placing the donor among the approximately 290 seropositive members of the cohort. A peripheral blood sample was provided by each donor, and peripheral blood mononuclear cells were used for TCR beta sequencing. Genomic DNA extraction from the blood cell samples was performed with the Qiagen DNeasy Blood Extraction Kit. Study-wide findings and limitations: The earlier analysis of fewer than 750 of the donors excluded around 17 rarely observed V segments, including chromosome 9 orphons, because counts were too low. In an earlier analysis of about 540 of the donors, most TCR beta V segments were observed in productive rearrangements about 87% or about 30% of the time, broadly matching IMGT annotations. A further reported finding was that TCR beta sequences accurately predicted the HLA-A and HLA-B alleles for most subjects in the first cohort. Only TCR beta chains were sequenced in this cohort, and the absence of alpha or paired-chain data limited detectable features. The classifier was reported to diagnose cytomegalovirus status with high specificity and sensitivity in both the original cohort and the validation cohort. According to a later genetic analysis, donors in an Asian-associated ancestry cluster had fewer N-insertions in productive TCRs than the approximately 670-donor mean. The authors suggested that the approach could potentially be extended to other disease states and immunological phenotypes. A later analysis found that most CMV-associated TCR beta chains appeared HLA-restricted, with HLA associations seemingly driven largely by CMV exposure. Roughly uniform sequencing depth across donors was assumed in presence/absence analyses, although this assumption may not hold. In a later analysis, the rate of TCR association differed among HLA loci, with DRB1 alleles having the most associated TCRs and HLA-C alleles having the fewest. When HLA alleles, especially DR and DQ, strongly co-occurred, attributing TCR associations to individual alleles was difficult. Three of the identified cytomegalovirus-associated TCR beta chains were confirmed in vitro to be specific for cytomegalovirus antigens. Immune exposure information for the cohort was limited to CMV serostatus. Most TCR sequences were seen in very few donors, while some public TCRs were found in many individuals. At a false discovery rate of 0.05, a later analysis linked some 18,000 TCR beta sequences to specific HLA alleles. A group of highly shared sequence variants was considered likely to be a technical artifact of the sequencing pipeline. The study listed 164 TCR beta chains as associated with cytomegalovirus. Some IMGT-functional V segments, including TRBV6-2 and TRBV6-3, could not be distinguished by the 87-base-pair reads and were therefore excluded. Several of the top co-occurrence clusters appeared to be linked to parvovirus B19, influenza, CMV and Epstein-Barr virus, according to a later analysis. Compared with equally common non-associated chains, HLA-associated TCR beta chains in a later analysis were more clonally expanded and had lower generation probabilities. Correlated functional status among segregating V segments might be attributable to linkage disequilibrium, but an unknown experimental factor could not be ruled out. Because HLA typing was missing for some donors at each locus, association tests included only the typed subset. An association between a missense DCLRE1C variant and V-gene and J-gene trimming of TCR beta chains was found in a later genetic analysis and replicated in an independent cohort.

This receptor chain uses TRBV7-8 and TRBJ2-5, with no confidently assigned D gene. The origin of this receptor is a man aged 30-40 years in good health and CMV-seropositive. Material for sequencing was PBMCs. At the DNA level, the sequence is TGTGCCAGCAGCTCCCCCCTTGAGACCCAGTACTTC. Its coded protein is CASSSPLETQYF.